Below are 12 T cell receptor beta chains sequenced from a single sample in a study of blood T cell repertoires in COVID-19. Data came from immunoSEQ multiplex PCR; TCRdb stores just in-frame clones and leaves some out. In the table there are some 250,000 clones, approximately 78% of which are singletons. Sequences were obtained from peripheral blood. The receptors stem from a woman aged 60 to 75 with active or convalescent COVID-19.

V is TRBV3-1 (or the pseudogene TRBV3-2) and J is TRBJ1-2, with 9 bases matching TRBD1. The CDR3 length is 15 residues. The V and J ends lost 3 bases and 2 bases, in that order; junction bases with no gene match: 4. CDR1 is LGHDT and CDR2 is YNNKEL in the germline V gene (reference sequence). The CDR3 sequence is CASSHLGQGNYGYTF. CDR3 DNA: TGTGCCAGCAGCCACCTCGGACAGGGGAACTATGGCTACACCTTC.

J is TRBJ2-1 and V is TRBV5-1; 9 bases line up with TRBD2. V gave up 1 base and J gave up 8 bases; unmatched junction bases: 7. The CDR3 runs 15 residues. Germline V CDR1 and CDR2: SGHRS, YFSETQ. CDR3 protein: CASSLSAGGSYEQFF. In DNA, the CDR3 is TGCGCCAGCAGCTTGTCAGCGGGGGGTAGCTATGAGCAGTTCTTC. The full variable domain, completed using reference TRBV5-1 and TRBJ2-1, is KAGVTQTPRYLIKTRGQQVTLSCSPISGHRSVSWYQQTPGQGLQFLFEYFSETQRNKGNFPGRFSGRQFSNSRSEMNVSTLELGDSALYLCASSLSAGGSYEQFFGPGTRLTVL.

The chain links TRBV21-1 to TRBJ1-1; TRBD1 is the table's D call, not checked against the DNA. TRBV21-1 is termed a pseudogene. The CDR3 loop spans 18 amino acids. The CDR3 DNA sequence: TGTGCCAGCAGCAGGCGGACAGGGGGCTCACAGGTGAACACTGAAGCTTTCTTT. It translates to CASSRRTGGSQVNTEAFF.

This sequence joins TRBV11-3 and TRBJ2-5, with 11 positions matching TRBD2. From germline, CDR1 is SGHNT and CDR2 YENEEA. V was clipped by 5 bases and J by 2 bases; unmatched bases: 1. The CDR3 loop spans 14 amino acids. The CDR3 loop is CASSRTSGQETQYF. The CDR3 nucleotides are TGTGCCAGCAGCCGGACTAGCGGGCAAGAGACCCAGTACTTC.

This rearrangement joins TRBV27 to TRBJ1-5; D might be TRBD1 (6 bases). Germline CDR1 reads MNHEY; CDR2 reads SMNVEV (reference sequence). Trimming left V 4 bases short and J 0 bases short, with 16 bases between. The CDR3 runs to 17 residues. This CDR3 reads CASSSRGRGYSNQPQHF. DNA for the CDR3: TGTGCCAGCAGTTCCAGGGGAAGGGGTTATAGCAATCAGCCCCAGCATTTT.

This clone was counted a few times. The V gene is TRBV27, the J gene TRBJ1-2, with D possibly TRBD1 on 5 matching bases. Germline V gives CDR1 MNHEY, CDR2 SMNVEV (reference sequence). The CDR3 contains 13 residues. The germline V and J ends were trimmed by 7 bases and 7 bases, with 16 bases remaining between them. In nucleotides, the CDR3 is TGTGCCAGCACTTTGTCGCAGGGAGGTGGCTACACCTTC. Translated, it gives CASTLSQGGGYTF.

This clone was seen only a few times. The CDR3 DNA follows: TGTGCCAGCTCACAACAACTGACGACAGGGGCCCCACGTAGGGGTGAAGCTTTCTTT. Translated: CASSQQLTTGAPRRGEAFF. The chain links TRBV18 to TRBJ1-1, with 8 bases identical to TRBD1. This CDR3 has 19 residues. Germline V gene data show CDR1 as KGHSH and CDR2 as LQKENI. V shed 4 bases and J 7 bases; nucleotides not matched to a gene: 23.

This chain joins TRBV7-2 and TRBJ1-1; D is perhaps TRBD1 (5 bases). The CDR3 has 15 amino acids. Germline CDR1 SGHTA, CDR2 FQGNSA. Trimming pared 0 bases from V and 4 bases from J, leaving 12 bases between. The CDR3 loop is CASSLARGGGTEAFF. CDR3 DNA sequence: TGTGCCAGCAGCTTAGCGCGGGGGGGAGGCACTGAAGCTTTCTTT.

This chain links TRBV2 with TRBJ1-4; D perhaps matches TRBD1 (6 bases). V dropped 1 base and J dropped 1 base, with 10 bases sitting between them. The CDR3 covers 16 residues. Germline CDR1 is SNHLY and CDR2 is FYNNEI. This CDR3 reads CASSEDRVGTNEKLFF. CDR3 bases: TGTGCCAGCAGTGAAGACAGGGTGGGAACTAATGAAAAACTGTTTTTT.

This clone came up once. In DNA, the CDR3 is TGCGCCAGCACCCGACAGGGAATCTCCTACGAGCAGTACTTC. This translates into CASTRQGISYEQYF. The J gene is TRBJ2-7, the V gene TRBV10-2; 7 nucleotides agree with TRBD1. The germline V gene encodes CDR1 WSHSY and CDR2 SAAADI. The junction had 6 bases not matched to a gene; V was cut back by 7 bases and J by 0 bases. The CDR3 is made up of 14 amino acids.

This clone was seen a few times. The V and J genes are TRBV6-6 and TRBJ2-1, with 9 positions matching TRBD2. The J segment lost 3 bases and the V segment lost 6 bases, leaving 6 bases of the junction unmatched. The CDR3 totals 15 residues. The germline gives CDR1 MNHNY, CDR2 SVGAGI (reference sequence). CDR3 DNA sequence: TGTGCCAGCAGACCATCTAGCGGGGACTACAATGAGCAGTTCTTC. Its protein product is CASRPSSGDYNEQFF.

The rearrangement joins TRBV1 to TRBJ1-6; TRBD1, the table's D call, lacks a check against the DNA. TRBV1 is an annotated pseudogene. This CDR3 comprises 16 residues. The CDR3 reads CTSSPHPDRGNSPLHF. In DNA, the CDR3 is TGCACCAGCAGCCCACATCCGGACAGGGGTAATTCACCCCTCCACTTT.